This T cell receptor (beta chain) was retrieved from a study of shared clonotypes between healthy human individuals. Naive CD8 cells lacked CD45RO and underwent positive selection for CCR7, leaving out terminally differentiated effector memory CD45RA+ cells. DNA at roughly 0.2 ug, 25,000 to 35,000 T cell genomes, went into sorted-subset replicate PCRs. Sequencing used immunoSEQ multiplex PCR; TCRdb keeps in-frame clones, though not all of them. The sample consists of under 1 million clones, over 90% of them appearing once. Germline lookup yields CDR1 LGHNA and CDR2 YSLEER. There are 16 residues in the CDR3. V shed 0 bases and J 4 bases; nucleotides not matched to a gene: 3. As to this clone: Its antigen is not known.

The study's findings and limits: Generation probabilities were higher for clonotypes shared across all four sorted-subset donors than for unshared ones.

The clonotype was recovered from a man in his thirties or forties in good health. The chain recombines TRBV4-3 with TRBJ2-6; 7 bases agree with TRBD1. Sequencing was carried out using naive CD8+ T cells sorted from blood. CDR3 sequence (DNA): TGCGCCAGCAGCCAAGATCACAGGGGAGGGGCCAACGTCCTGACTTTC. Protein: CASSQDHRGGANVLTF.